This T cell receptor beta chain was documented in a study of Graves' ophthalmopathy and Graves' hyperthyroidism. General study results and limits: Blood also held most thyroid clonotypes expanded above 0.001 frequency.

The sequenced template was RNA, covering the TCR beta CDR3 region. An initial RT-PCR round employing HTBI primers preceded a second-round multiplex PCR. Each CDR3 protein gets one entry after TCRdb re-called the multiplex PCR reads with MiXCR. Of roughly 500,000 distinct CDR3 sequences detected, around 15% appear once; the ten largest clones hold 9.8%. Other autoimmune diseases, uncontrolled infections, pregnancy or lactation led to the exclusion of patients. Diagnosis was based on clinical symptoms, serum thyroxine, TRAb, thyroid ultrasound and orbital computed tomography. The CDR3 runs to 14 residues. Germline loops: CDR1 DFQATT, CDR2 SNEGSKA (reference sequence). J lost 1 base, V lost 5 bases, and 5 bases had no gene match. This clonotype was recorded at least ten times. Its antigen is not identified.

The chain is built from TRBV20-1 and TRBJ2-5, with 9 bases lining up with TRBD2. The sequenced sample consisted of blood. The TCR originated in a woman aged 30 to 39 with Graves' ophthalmopathy. The CDR3 region is CSAHLAGIQETQYF. In DNA, the CDR3 is TGCAGTGCTCACCTAGCGGGGATCCAAGAGACCCAGTACTTC.